This T cell receptor beta chain was recorded in a study of blood T cell repertoires in COVID-19. Study summary: PBMCs, B-cell-depleted T cells, or T cells provided the cDNA or gDNA that made up the material.

V was shortened by 7 bases and J by 0 bases, with 13 bases between the two germline ends. The CDR3 has 15 residues. CDR1 and CDR2 (germline): LNHDA, SQIVND (reference sequence). Seattle's enrolled individuals joined amid active infection and were then monitored longitudinally. How the authors handled the data: Estimation of nucleated cell counts relied on the amplification of reference gene primers. Profiling relied on immunoSEQ multiplex PCR, and the TCRdb table lists in-frame clones only, not all of them. The V and J calls and the clone size are those of that table, but D and trimming were determined from the DNA. Found here are some 110,000 clones, 92% of them singletons; the top ten hold around 1.9%.

Sequencing was done on a sample of peripheral blood. The receptor comes from a man aged 50-60 years with COVID-19, enrolled during active disease. J is TRBJ1-3 and V is TRBV19; possibly TRBD1 for D (5 bases). CDR3 sequence (DNA): TGTGCCAGTATTCAGGGTGGCTTCTCTGGAAACACCATATATTTT. Protein: CASIQGGFSGNTIYF.